This T cell receptor beta chain was recovered during a study of T-cell memory formation after mild COVID-19. The V gene's germline CDR1 is KGHSH and CDR2 LQKENI. The CDR3 extends over 13 amino acids. V was shortened by 5 bases and J by 1 base, with 9 bases between the two germline ends. In TCRdb, the 5' RACE reads were re-called with MiXCR into one record per CDR3 protein. The sample contains under 350,000 distinct CDR3 sequences, around 15% of which appear only once. J is TRBJ2-7 and V is TRBV18; either TRBD1 or TRBD2 may supply D (5 bases each). Sequencing was carried out using PBMCs or a T cell subset sorted from them (not recorded which). The clonotype was recovered from a man between 18 and 35 years old who had mild COVID-19 (a few samples of this study predate the infection). Cell type and time point are not known. CDR3 nucleotide sequence: TGTGCCAGCTCAAGGGACGAATCCTACGAGCAGTACGTC. Protein product: CASSRDESYEQYV.